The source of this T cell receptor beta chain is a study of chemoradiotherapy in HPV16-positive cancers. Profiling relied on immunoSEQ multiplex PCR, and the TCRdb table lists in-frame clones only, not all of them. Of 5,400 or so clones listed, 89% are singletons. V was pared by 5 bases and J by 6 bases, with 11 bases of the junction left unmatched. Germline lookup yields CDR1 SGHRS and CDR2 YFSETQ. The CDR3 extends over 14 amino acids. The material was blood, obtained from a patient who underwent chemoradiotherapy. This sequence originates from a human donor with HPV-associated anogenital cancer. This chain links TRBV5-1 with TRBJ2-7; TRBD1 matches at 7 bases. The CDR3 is CASRPNTGEGEQYF. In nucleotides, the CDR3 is TGCGCCAGCAGACCGAACACAGGGGAAGGCGAGCAGTACTTC. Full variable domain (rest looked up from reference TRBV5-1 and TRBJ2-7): KAGVTQTPRYLIKTRGQQVTLSCSPISGHRSVSWYQQTPGQGLQFLFEYFSETQRNKGNFPGRFSGRQFSNSRSEMNVSTLELGDSALYLCASRPNTGEGEQYFGPGTRLTVT.